This record covers a single TCR beta chain. Germline CDR1 is SGHVS and CDR2 is FNYEAQ. This CDR3 is built from 16 residues. The V and J ends lost 5 bases and 1 base, in that order; junction bases with no gene match: 10. Under the authors' procedure: Quantification of nucleated cells was approximated via reference gene primer amplification. Profiling relied on immunoSEQ multiplex PCR, and the TCRdb table lists in-frame clones only, not all of them. The V and J calls and the clone size are those of that table, but D and trimming were determined from the DNA. Altogether under 200,000 clones are present, 84% being singletons, with the ten largest covering about 14%. These data belong to a study of blood T cell repertoires in COVID-19. Study overall: PBMCs, B-cell-depleted T cells, or T cells were the source of the cDNA or gDNA that made up the material.

This chain uses TRBV7-6 with TRBJ2-5, with TRBD2 identical over 7 bases. The sample consisted of peripheral blood. The origin of this receptor is a woman between 65 and 79 years old with COVID-19, enrolled during active disease. The CDR3 bases are TGTGCCAGCAGCCTGACAGCGGGATTAGTCCAAGAGACCCAGTACTTC. Translating gives CASSLTAGLVQETQYF.